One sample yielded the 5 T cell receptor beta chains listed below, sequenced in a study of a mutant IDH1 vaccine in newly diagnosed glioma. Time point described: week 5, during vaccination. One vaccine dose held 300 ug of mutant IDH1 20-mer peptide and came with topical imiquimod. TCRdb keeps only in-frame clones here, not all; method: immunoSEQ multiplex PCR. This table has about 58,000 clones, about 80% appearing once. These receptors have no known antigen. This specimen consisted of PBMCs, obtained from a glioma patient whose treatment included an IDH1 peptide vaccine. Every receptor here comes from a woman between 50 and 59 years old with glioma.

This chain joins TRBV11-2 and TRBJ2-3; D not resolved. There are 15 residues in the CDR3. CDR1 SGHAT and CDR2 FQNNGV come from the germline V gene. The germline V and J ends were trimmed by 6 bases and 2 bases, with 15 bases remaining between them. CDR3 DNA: TGTGCCAGCAGAACAAGGCCAGGTCCCACAGATACGCAGTATTTT. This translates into CASRTRPGPTDTQYF.

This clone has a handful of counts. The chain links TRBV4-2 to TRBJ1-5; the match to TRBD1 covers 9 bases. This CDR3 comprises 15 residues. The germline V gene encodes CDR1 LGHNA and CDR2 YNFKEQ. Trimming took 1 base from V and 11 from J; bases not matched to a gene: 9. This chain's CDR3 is CASSQVGTGSSTQHF. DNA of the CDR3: TGTGCCAGCAGCCAAGTGGGGACAGGGTCCTCGACCCAGCATTTT.

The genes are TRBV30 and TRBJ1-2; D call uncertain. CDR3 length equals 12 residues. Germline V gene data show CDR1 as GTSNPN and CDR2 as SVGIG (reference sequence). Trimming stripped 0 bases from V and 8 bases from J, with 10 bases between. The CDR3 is CAWSVYGDGYTF. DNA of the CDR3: TGTGCCTGGAGTGTATATGGCGACGGCTACACCTTC.

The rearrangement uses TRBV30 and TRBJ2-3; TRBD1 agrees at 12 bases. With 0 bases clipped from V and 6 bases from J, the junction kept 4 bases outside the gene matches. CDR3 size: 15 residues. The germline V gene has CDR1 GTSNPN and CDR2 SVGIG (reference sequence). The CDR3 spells CAWSVLGQGADTQYF. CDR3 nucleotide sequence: TGTGCCTGGAGTGTACTGGGACAGGGGGCGGATACGCAGTATTTT.

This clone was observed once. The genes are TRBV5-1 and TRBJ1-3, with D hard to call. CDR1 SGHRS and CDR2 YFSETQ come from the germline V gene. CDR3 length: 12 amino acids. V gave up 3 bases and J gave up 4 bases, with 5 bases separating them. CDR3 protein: CASSSGGNTIYF. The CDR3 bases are TGCGCCAGCAGCTCGGGAGGAAACACCATATATTTT.